This TCR beta chain came from a study of blood T cell repertoires in COVID-19. Overall study context: Some COVID-19 samples were acute and others convalescent; all came from the United States, Italy and Spain. T cells, B-cell-depleted T cells, or PBMCs provided the cDNA or gDNA that served as material.

Source study methods: Amplified reference gene primers provided the basis for estimating nucleated cell counts. The method was immunoSEQ multiplex PCR; TCRdb's version includes in-frame clones alone and lacks a portion of them. V, J and clone size were drawn from that table, and D and trimming were deduced from the DNA. The table records 90,000 to 120,000 clones, roughly 85% of them present only once. This clone has only one observation. CDR3 size: 17 residues. Germline assignment: CDR1 MDHEN and CDR2 SYDVKM. V was shortened by 7 bases and J by 0 bases, with 21 bases between the two germline ends. V usage is TRBV28 and J usage is TRBJ1-2, with a tentative D call TRBD1 (5 bases). The clonotype originates from a human donor in a cohort sampled during active COVID-19. Sequencing input: peripheral blood. The DNA for the CDR3 is TGTGCCAGCAACCCCGGGAGCGGGGCCCTAGCTAACTATGGCTACACCTTC. It codes for CASNPGSGALANYGYTF.